The rows below give T cell receptor beta chains drawn from one sample of a study of T cells after yellow fever vaccination. One entry per CDR3 protein, called by TCRdb with MiXCR from the 5' RACE reads. The sample includes 200,000 to 300,000 distinct CDR3 sequences, more than 6.5% of them seen just once. The sample consisted of CD4+ T cells sorted from PBMCs, taken on the day of the yellow fever booster vaccination. Every receptor here comes from a young man who received the YFV17D yellow fever vaccine. The CDR3 runs from the conserved cysteine through the conserved F or W. D genes are given only for firm matches. Expanded clones get a size class; other rows say once, few or many, or leave the size out.

clone size: .; J gene: TRBJ2-1; D gene: TRBD1; V gene: TRBV5-1; CDR3 DNA: TGCGCCAGCAGCTTCAACCGACAGGGGAATGAGCAGTTCTTC; CDR3 protein: CASSFNRQGNEQFF
clone size: many; J gene: TRBJ2-1; D gene: TRBD2; V gene: TRBV7-9; CDR3 DNA: TGTGCCAGCAGCTTTACTAGCGGGAGACTATACAATGAGCAGTTCTTC; CDR3 protein: CASSFTSGRLYNEQFF
clone size: many; J gene: TRBJ2-5; D gene: TRBD2; V gene: TRBV5-4; CDR3 DNA: TGTGCCAGCTTTGCGGGAGTTCACACACAAGAGACCCAGTACTTC; CDR3 protein: CASFAGVHTQETQYF
clone size: many; J gene: TRBJ2-7; D gene: .; V gene: TRBV5-1; CDR3 DNA: TGCGCCAGCGCGGGGACGGCCTCCTACGAGCAGTACTTC; CDR3 protein: CASAGTASYEQYF
clone size: few; J gene: TRBJ2-1; D gene: TRBD2; V gene: TRBV7-2; CDR3 DNA: TGTGCCAGCAGTTCCTATAGCGGGAATGATGAGCAGTTCTTC; CDR3 protein: CASSSYSGNDEQFF
clone size: few; J gene: TRBJ2-3; D gene: TRBD1; V gene: TRBV6-1; CDR3 DNA: TGTGCCAGCAGTCTTCTTCCGGGACAGGGTCCAGGCACAGATACGCAGTATTTT; CDR3 protein: CASSLLPGQGPGTDTQYF
clone size: few; J gene: TRBJ2-5; D gene: TRBD1; V gene: TRBV19; CDR3 DNA: TGTGCCAGTAGCCCTAGGGGACAGGGTCTCCCCCAGTACTTC; CDR3 protein: CASSPRGQGLPQYF
clone size: few; J gene: TRBJ2-5; D gene: .; V gene: TRBV23-1; CDR3 DNA: TGCGCCAGCAGCCAGGGGCTCGGCCAAGAGACCCAGTACTTC; CDR3 protein: CASSQGLGQETQYF
clone size: many; J gene: TRBJ2-7; D gene: .; V gene: TRBV20-1; CDR3 DNA: TGCAGTGCCGCTTCCTCGGGCGAGCAGTACTTC; CDR3 protein: CSAASSGEQYF
clone size: few; J gene: TRBJ2-3; D gene: .; V gene: TRBV7-2; CDR3 DNA: TGTGCCAGCAGCCGTGACAGAACTAGCACAGATACGCAGTATTTT; CDR3 protein: CASSRDRTSTDTQYF
clone size: many; J gene: TRBJ2-5; D gene: TRBD1; V gene: TRBV29-1; CDR3 DNA: TGCAGCGTACTCCCAACAGGGGGAGAGACCCAGTACTTC; CDR3 protein: CSVLPTGGETQYF
clone size: .; J gene: TRBJ2-4; D gene: TRBD2; V gene: TRBV7-2; CDR3 DNA: TGTGCCAGCAGTGAAGGGACTAGCGGGAGTAAGAAGTACTTC; CDR3 protein: CASSEGTSGSKKYF
clone size: many; J gene: TRBJ2-1; D gene: .; V gene: TRBV11-3; CDR3 DNA: TGTGCCAGCAGCTTAGGGACTTTTATGGCCCTTGGTCTCAATGAGCAGTTCTTC; CDR3 protein: CASSLGTFMALGLNEQFF
clone size: many; J gene: TRBJ1-5; D gene: .; V gene: TRBV6-5; CDR3 DNA: TGTGCCAGCAGTTACTCAGGGGCAGGGAATCAGCCCCAGCATTTT; CDR3 protein: CASSYSGAGNQPQHF
clone size: few; J gene: TRBJ2-7; D gene: .; V gene: TRBV19; CDR3 DNA: TGTGCCAGTAGTGAACAGGGAGGGCGCGACGAGCAGTACTTC; CDR3 protein: CASSEQGGRDEQYF
clone size: .; J gene: TRBJ1-5; D gene: .; V gene: TRBV28; CDR3 DNA: TGTGCCAGCATTAAAAGGAAGCGGGTCCGAACCGGAGGGCCCCAGCATTTT; CDR3 protein: CASIKRKRVRTGGPQHF
clone size: .; J gene: TRBJ2-1; D gene: .; V gene: TRBV6-2/TRBV6-3; CDR3 DNA: TGTGCCAGCAGTTACTCGGGAGACAGACGTAACAATGAGCAGTTCTTC; CDR3 protein: CASSYSGDRRNNEQFF
clone size: .; J gene: TRBJ2-2; D gene: .; V gene: TRBV9; CDR3 DNA: TGTGCCAGCAGCTTCAGGGTTCACGGGGAGCTGTTTTTT; CDR3 protein: CASSFRVHGELFF
clone size: .; J gene: TRBJ2-7; D gene: TRBD2; V gene: TRBV10-3; CDR3 DNA: TGTGCCATCAGTCAGACTAGCGGGACTTTAGGCTACGAGCAGTACTTC; CDR3 protein: CAISQTSGTLGYEQYF
clone size: .; J gene: TRBJ2-4; D gene: .; V gene: TRBV30; CDR3 DNA: TGTGCCTGGGGTCAGGGAAACATTCAGTACTTC; CDR3 protein: CAWGQGNIQYF
clone size: few; J gene: TRBJ2-1; D gene: TRBD2; V gene: TRBV11-2; CDR3 DNA: TGTGCCAGCAGCCCGACTAGCGAGCAGTTCTTC; CDR3 protein: CASSPTSEQFF
clone size: many; J gene: TRBJ2-7; D gene: TRBD1; V gene: TRBV7-9; CDR3 DNA: TGTGCCAGCAGCTTAGAGACAGGGAGCTACGAGCAGTACTTC; CDR3 protein: CASSLETGSYEQYF
clone size: .; J gene: TRBJ2-2; D gene: TRBD1; V gene: TRBV10-2; CDR3 DNA: TGCGCCAGCGGGAACCGACAGGGGTGGGGATCCGGGGAGCTGTTTTTT; CDR3 protein: CASGNRQGWGSGELFF
clone size: few; J gene: TRBJ2-3; D gene: .; V gene: TRBV7-2; CDR3 DNA: TGTGCCAGCAGCTTAGTCTGGCGCAGCACAGATACGCAGTATTTT; CDR3 protein: CASSLVWRSTDTQYF
clone size: few; J gene: TRBJ2-4; D gene: .; V gene: TRBV11-2; CDR3 DNA: TGTGCCAGCAGCTTAGGCGGTGGCCGCTCGTTAGCCAAAAACATTCAGTACTTC; CDR3 protein: CASSLGGGRSLAKNIQYF
clone size: .; J gene: TRBJ2-7; D gene: .; V gene: TRBV28; CDR3 DNA: TGTGCCAGCACCGGACAGTCTAACTACGAGCAGTACTTC; CDR3 protein: CASTGQSNYEQYF
clone size: .; J gene: TRBJ2-7; D gene: TRBD1; V gene: TRBV29-1; CDR3 DNA: TGCAGCGTTAGGGACAGGGGAAACGAGCAGTACTTC; CDR3 protein: CSVRDRGNEQYF
clone size: few; J gene: TRBJ2-2; D gene: .; V gene: TRBV10-3; CDR3 DNA: TGTGCCATCAGTGAGGCCGGACAGAACACCGGGGAGCTGTTTTTT; CDR3 protein: CAISEAGQNTGELFF
clone size: few; J gene: TRBJ2-2; D gene: .; V gene: TRBV18; CDR3 DNA: TGTGCCAGCTCACCGCGGGGACCTTACACCGGGGAGCTGTTTTTT; CDR3 protein: CASSPRGPYTGELFF
clone size: many; J gene: TRBJ2-7; D gene: TRBD1; V gene: TRBV7-8; CDR3 DNA: TGTGCCAGCAGCCCGGTGGACAGGGGCGTTGGGGAGCAGTACTTC; CDR3 protein: CASSPVDRGVGEQYF
clone size: many; J gene: TRBJ2-7; D gene: .; V gene: TRBV2; CDR3 DNA: TGTGCCAGCAAGCGACAAACGAGCTCCTACGAGCAGTACTTC; CDR3 protein: CASKRQTSSYEQYF
clone size: .; J gene: TRBJ2-3; D gene: .; V gene: TRBV7-9; CDR3 DNA: TGTGCCAGCAGCTTTTTGGCTAGCCTGCCAGATACGCAGTATTTT; CDR3 protein: CASSFLASLPDTQYF
clone size: many; J gene: TRBJ2-1; D gene: TRBD2; V gene: TRBV28; CDR3 DNA: TGTGCCAGCAGTTTAGCGGGAGGCCAGCAGTTCTTC; CDR3 protein: CASSLAGGQQFF
clone size: .; J gene: TRBJ2-7; D gene: .; V gene: TRBV30; CDR3 DNA: TGTGCCTGGACCGGGACGGTCTCCTACGAGCAGTACTTC; CDR3 protein: CAWTGTVSYEQYF
clone size: few; J gene: TRBJ2-1; D gene: .; V gene: TRBV29-1; CDR3 DNA: TGCAGCGTGAGGTCCCCCAGGGTTTGGGAGCAGTTCTTC; CDR3 protein: CSVRSPRVWEQFF
clone size: many; J gene: TRBJ2-5; D gene: TRBD2; V gene: TRBV4-2; CDR3 DNA: TGTGCCAGCAGCCAAGTTGCGGGAGAGGTCCAGACCCAGTACTTC; CDR3 protein: CASSQVAGEVQTQYF
clone size: few; J gene: TRBJ2-1; D gene: TRBD2; V gene: TRBV12-3/TRBV12-4; CDR3 DNA: TGTGCCAGCGAGGTAGCGGGAACGCGCGAGCAGTTCTTC; CDR3 protein: CASEVAGTREQFF
clone size: few; J gene: TRBJ2-1; D gene: TRBD2; V gene: TRBV7-2; CDR3 DNA: TGTGCCAGCAGTTCTAGCGGTAAACGGGAGGGGGATGAGCAGTTCTTC; CDR3 protein: CASSSSGKREGDEQFF
clone size: .; J gene: TRBJ2-7; D gene: .; V gene: TRBV5-1; CDR3 DNA: TGCGCCAGCAGAATTGGGGACGGAACCTACGAGCAGTACTTC; CDR3 protein: CASRIGDGTYEQYF
clone size: many; J gene: TRBJ2-2; D gene: .; V gene: TRBV20-1; CDR3 DNA: TGCAGTGCTAGAGATCGGGGTAGTTGGGCACACGGGGAGCTGTTTTTT; CDR3 protein: CSARDRGSWAHGELFF
clone size: many; J gene: TRBJ1-6; D gene: .; V gene: TRBV12-3/TRBV12-4; CDR3 DNA: TGTGCCAGCAGTTTAGTCCAGGACGGCTCACCCCTCCACTTT; CDR3 protein: CASSLVQDGSPLHF
clone size: .; J gene: TRBJ2-1; D gene: TRBD2; V gene: TRBV20-1; CDR3 DNA: TGCAGTGCTAGAGATCCGAGTAGCGGGGCCTACAATGAGCAGTTCTTC; CDR3 protein: CSARDPSSGAYNEQFF
clone size: many; J gene: TRBJ2-1; D gene: TRBD2; V gene: TRBV7-9; CDR3 DNA: TGTGCCAGCAGCTGGACTAGCGTCAATGAGCAGTTCTTC; CDR3 protein: CASSWTSVNEQFF
clone size: many; J gene: TRBJ2-5; D gene: .; V gene: TRBV10-3; CDR3 DNA: TGTGCCATCAGTGTATCGGAGACCCAGTACTTC; CDR3 protein: CAISVSETQYF
clone size: many; J gene: TRBJ1-4; D gene: .; V gene: TRBV10-2; CDR3 DNA: TGCGCCAGCAGTGAGGGCTCGAAGCAGGGGGAAAAACTGTTTTTT; CDR3 protein: CASSEGSKQGEKLFF
clone size: many; J gene: TRBJ2-5; D gene: .; V gene: TRBV9; CDR3 DNA: TGTGCCAGCAGCGTAGGAGGGAGATTCCAAGAGACCCAGTACTTC; CDR3 protein: CASSVGGRFQETQYF
clone size: many; J gene: TRBJ1-1; D gene: .; V gene: TRBV5-1; CDR3 DNA: TGCGCCAGCAGCTCGGACAGAACTGAAGCTTTCTTT; CDR3 protein: CASSSDRTEAFF
clone size: few; J gene: TRBJ2-7; D gene: TRBD2; V gene: TRBV5-4; CDR3 DNA: TGTGCCAGCAGCCAACACGCCACTAGCGGGAGGTACGAGCAGTACTTC; CDR3 protein: CASSQHATSGRYEQYF
clone size: many; J gene: TRBJ2-3; D gene: .; V gene: TRBV29-1; CDR3 DNA: TGCAGCGTTGAACGACCAGGCTTAGATACGCAGTATTTT; CDR3 protein: CSVERPGLDTQYF
clone size: many; J gene: TRBJ2-1; D gene: .; V gene: TRBV11-2; CDR3 DNA: TGTGCCAGCAGCTTAGATGCAGCTATCTATGAGCAGTTCTTC; CDR3 protein: CASSLDAAIYEQFF
clone size: .; J gene: TRBJ1-5; D gene: .; V gene: TRBV6-2/TRBV6-3; CDR3 DNA: TGTGCCAGCAGTTATCGGGCCAGGGCCAGCAATCAGCCCCAGCATTTT; CDR3 protein: CASSYRARASNQPQHF
clone size: many; J gene: TRBJ2-7; D gene: TRBD2; V gene: TRBV6-2/TRBV6-3; CDR3 DNA: TGTGCCAGCAGCCAAAGGGCTAGCGGGATATACGAGCAGTACTTC; CDR3 protein: CASSQRASGIYEQYF
clone size: .; J gene: TRBJ2-1; D gene: .; V gene: TRBV24-1; CDR3 DNA: TGTGCCACCAGTGATTTGCGGGACCCCTCTTGCTACAATGAGCAGTTCTTC; CDR3 protein: CATSDLRDPSCYNEQFF
clone size: few; J gene: TRBJ2-3; D gene: .; V gene: TRBV14; CDR3 DNA: TGTGCCAGCAGCCAAAGTTCGGGTTATCGCGCAGATACGCAGTATTTT; CDR3 protein: CASSQSSGYRADTQYF
clone size: .; J gene: TRBJ2-1; D gene: .; V gene: TRBV12-3/TRBV12-4; CDR3 DNA: TGTGCCAGCTCGGGGGCACGACACTCGGATATCGGTGAGCAGTTCTTC; CDR3 protein: CASSGARHSDIGEQFF
clone size: many; J gene: TRBJ2-3; D gene: TRBD1; V gene: TRBV5-6; CDR3 DNA: TGTGCCAGCAGCTTGGGAGACAGGGTGGGGACAGATACGCAGTATTTT; CDR3 protein: CASSLGDRVGTDTQYF
clone size: many; J gene: TRBJ2-5; D gene: TRBD1; V gene: TRBV5-1; CDR3 DNA: TGCGCCAGCAGCTTTAGGGGGCGGCGGGAGACCCAGTACTTC; CDR3 protein: CASSFRGRRETQYF
clone size: few; J gene: TRBJ2-3; D gene: .; V gene: TRBV15; CDR3 DNA: TGTGCCACCAGCAGGGGTAGCGCCCCTAGCACAGATACGCAGTATTTT; CDR3 protein: CATSRGSAPSTDTQYF
clone size: many; J gene: TRBJ2-2; D gene: .; V gene: TRBV30; CDR3 DNA: TGTGCCTGGAAACCTAACTCGAACACCGGGGAGCTGTTTTTT; CDR3 protein: CAWKPNSNTGELFF
clone size: many; J gene: TRBJ2-1; D gene: TRBD1; V gene: TRBV7-9; CDR3 DNA: TGTGCCAGCAGCTTAGCCCGACAGGGGACGCATGAGCAGTTCTTC; CDR3 protein: CASSLARQGTHEQFF